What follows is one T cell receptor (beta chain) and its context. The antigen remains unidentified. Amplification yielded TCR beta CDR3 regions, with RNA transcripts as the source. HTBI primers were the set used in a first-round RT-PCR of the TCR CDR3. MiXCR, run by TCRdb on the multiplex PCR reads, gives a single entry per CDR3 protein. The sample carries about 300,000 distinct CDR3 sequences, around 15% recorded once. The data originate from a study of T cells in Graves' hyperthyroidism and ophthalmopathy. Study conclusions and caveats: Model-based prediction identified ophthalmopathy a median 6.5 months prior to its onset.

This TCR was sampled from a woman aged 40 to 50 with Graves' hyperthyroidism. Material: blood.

In nucleotides, the CDR3 is TGCAGCGTTGGAAAGGGACAGACCCAAGAGACCCAGTACTTC. It is translated as CSVGKGQTQETQYF. This chain connects TRBV29-1 to TRBJ2-5; 7 bases fit TRBD1. The CDR3 sequence is 14 residues long. Per germline, CDR1 SQVTM and CDR2 ANQGSEA. J was trimmed by 1 base and V by 4 bases; bases with no gene match: 6. Using reference TRBV29-1 and TRBJ2-5 for the parts outside the CDR3, the full variable domain is SAVISQKPSRDICQRGTSLTIQCQVDSQVTMMFWYRQQPGQSLTLIATANQGSEATYESGFVIDKFPISRPNLTFSTLTVSNMSPEDSSIYLCSVGKGQTQETQYFGPGTRLLVL.